This paragraph reports one TCR beta chain. This sample was included in a study of cytomegalovirus exposure and HLA in healthy donors. TCRdb's copy holds only in-frame clones and misses some; the assay was immunoSEQ multiplex PCR. The repertoire has under 250,000 clones, 80% to 90% of them found once; the top ten carry approximately 2%. Germline assignment: CDR1 ENHRY and CDR2 SYGVKD. V was shortened by 3 bases and J by 3 bases, with 9 bases between the two germline ends. The CDR3 spans 13 residues. Material for sequencing was PBMCs. The TCR sequence derives from a woman under 30 in good health and CMV-seropositive. This sequence joins TRBV10-3 and TRBJ2-7; maybe TRBD1 (6 bases). DNA for the CDR3: TGTGCCATCAGTGACGAGACAGGCTACGAGCAGTACTTC. Its translation: CAISDETGYEQYF.